The text below deals with one T cell receptor (beta chain). Its antigen is undetermined. 13 Jbeta primers and 60 Vbeta primers were used for the PCR. Produced via immunoSEQ multiplex PCR; TCRdb's table is partial and in-frame only. This sample's clone table lists some 120,000 clones. This specimen comes from a study of cytomegalovirus exposure and HLA in healthy donors. Findings and caveats of the study: 87-base-pair reads could not separate some V segments, including TRBV6-2 and TRBV6-3. Most TCR sequences proved rare, with some public TCRs found in many donors. Cytomegalovirus-associated status was assigned to around 160 TCR beta chains.

V lost 0 bases, J lost 6 bases, and 10 bases lay in between. The CDR3 extends over 14 amino acids. CDR1 is SGDLS and CDR2 is YYNGEE in the germline V gene. The chain combines TRBV9 with TRBJ2-1; D unresolved. This clonotype was obtained from a man between 35 and 55 years old in good health and CMV-seronegative. Sequenced sample: PBMCs. CDR3 sequence reads: CASSVGGGANEQFF. In DNA, the CDR3 is TGTGCCAGCAGCGTAGGTGGCGGAGCCAATGAGCAGTTCTTC.